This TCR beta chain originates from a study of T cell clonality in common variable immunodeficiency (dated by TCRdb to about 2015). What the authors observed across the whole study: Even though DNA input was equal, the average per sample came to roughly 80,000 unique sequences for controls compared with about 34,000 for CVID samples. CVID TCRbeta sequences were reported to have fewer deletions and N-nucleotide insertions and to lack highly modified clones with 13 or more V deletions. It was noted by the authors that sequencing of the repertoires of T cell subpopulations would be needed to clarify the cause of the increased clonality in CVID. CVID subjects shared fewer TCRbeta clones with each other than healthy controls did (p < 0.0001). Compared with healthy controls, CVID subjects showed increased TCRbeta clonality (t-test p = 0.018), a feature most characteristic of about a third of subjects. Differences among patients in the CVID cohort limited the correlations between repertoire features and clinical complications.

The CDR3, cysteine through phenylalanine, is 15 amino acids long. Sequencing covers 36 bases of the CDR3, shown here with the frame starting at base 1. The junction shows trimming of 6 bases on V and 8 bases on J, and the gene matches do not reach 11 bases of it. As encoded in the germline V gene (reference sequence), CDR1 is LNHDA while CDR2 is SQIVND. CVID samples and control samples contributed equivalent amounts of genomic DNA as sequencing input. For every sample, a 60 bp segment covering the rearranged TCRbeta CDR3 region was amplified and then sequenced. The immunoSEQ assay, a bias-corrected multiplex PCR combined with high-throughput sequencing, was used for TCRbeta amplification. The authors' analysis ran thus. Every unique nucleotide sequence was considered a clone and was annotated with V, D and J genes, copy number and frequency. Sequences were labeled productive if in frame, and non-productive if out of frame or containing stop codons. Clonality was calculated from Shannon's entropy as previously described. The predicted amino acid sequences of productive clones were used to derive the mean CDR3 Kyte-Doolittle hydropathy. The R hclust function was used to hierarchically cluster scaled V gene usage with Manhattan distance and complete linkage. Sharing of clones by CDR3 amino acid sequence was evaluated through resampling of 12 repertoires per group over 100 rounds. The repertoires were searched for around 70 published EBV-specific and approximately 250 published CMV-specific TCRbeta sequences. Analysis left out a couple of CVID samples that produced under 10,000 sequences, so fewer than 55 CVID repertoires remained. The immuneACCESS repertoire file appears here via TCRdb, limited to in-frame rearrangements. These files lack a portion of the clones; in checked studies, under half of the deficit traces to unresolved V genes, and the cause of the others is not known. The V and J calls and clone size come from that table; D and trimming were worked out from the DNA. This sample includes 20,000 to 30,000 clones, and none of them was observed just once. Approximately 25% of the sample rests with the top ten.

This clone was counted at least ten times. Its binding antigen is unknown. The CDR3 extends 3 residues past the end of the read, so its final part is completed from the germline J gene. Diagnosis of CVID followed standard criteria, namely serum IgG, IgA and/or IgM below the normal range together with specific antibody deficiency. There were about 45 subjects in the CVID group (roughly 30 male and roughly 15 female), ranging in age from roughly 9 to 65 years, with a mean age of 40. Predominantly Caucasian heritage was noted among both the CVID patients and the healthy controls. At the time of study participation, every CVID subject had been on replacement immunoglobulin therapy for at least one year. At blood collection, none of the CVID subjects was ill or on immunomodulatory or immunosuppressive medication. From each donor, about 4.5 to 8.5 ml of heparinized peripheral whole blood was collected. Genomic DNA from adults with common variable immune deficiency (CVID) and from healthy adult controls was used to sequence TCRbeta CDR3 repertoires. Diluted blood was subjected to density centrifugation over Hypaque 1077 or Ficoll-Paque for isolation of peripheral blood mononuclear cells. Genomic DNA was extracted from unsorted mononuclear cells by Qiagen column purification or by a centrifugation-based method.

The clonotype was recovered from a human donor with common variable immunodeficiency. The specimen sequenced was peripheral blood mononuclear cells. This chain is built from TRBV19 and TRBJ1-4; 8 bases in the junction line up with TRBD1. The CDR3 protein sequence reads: CASRGGQGIWEKLFF. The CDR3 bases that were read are TGTGCCAGTAGAGGTGGACAGGGTATTTGGGAAAAA.